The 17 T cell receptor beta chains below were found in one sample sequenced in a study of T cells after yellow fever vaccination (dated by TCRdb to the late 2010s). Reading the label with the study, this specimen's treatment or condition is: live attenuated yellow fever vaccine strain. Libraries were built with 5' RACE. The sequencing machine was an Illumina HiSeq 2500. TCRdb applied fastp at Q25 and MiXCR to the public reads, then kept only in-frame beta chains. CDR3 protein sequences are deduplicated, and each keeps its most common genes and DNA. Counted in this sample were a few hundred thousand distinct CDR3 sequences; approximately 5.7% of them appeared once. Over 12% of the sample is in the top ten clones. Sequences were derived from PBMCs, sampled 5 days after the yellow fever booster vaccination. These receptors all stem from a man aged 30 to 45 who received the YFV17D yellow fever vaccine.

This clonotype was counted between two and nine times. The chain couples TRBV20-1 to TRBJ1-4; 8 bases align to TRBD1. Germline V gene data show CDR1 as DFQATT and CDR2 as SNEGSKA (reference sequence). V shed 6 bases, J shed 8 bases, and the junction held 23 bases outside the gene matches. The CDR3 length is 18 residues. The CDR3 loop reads CSAIHLTGQGGLREKLFF. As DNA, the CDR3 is TGCAGTGCCATTCATCTGACCGGACAGGGAGGATTAAGAGAAAAACTGTTTTTT.

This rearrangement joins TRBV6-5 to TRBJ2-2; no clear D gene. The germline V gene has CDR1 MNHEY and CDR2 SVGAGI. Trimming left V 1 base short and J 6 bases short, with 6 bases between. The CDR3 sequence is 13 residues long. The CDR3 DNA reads TGTGCCAGCAGTTACTTCTCTTCCGGGGAGCTGTTTTTT. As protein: CASSYFSSGELFF.

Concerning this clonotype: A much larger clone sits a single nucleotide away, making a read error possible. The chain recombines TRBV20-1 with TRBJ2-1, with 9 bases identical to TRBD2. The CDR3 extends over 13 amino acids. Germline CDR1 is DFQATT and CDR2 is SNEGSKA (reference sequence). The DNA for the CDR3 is TGCAGTCCTAGACTAACGACTAGCGGTGAGCAGTTCTTC. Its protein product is CSPRLTTSGEQFF.

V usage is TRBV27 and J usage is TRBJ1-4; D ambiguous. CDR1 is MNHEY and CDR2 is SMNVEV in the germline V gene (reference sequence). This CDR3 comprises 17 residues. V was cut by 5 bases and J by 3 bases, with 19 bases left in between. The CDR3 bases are TGTGCCAGCAGTCCCCGGTTGTTGTCAACCGCTAATGAAAAACTGTTTTTT. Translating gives CASSPRLLSTANEKLFF.

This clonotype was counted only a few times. Here the CDR3 reads CASSQDRGGPVYEQYF. CDR3 DNA sequence: TGCGCCAGCAGCCAAGATCGAGGGGGGCCGGTCTACGAGCAGTACTTC. The chain employs TRBV4-3 and TRBJ2-7; either TRBD1 or TRBD2 may fit D (6 bases each). Per the germline V gene, CDR1 is LGHNA and CDR2 is YSLEER. CDR3 size: 16 residues. V gave up 0 bases and J gave up 3 bases, with 15 bases separating them.

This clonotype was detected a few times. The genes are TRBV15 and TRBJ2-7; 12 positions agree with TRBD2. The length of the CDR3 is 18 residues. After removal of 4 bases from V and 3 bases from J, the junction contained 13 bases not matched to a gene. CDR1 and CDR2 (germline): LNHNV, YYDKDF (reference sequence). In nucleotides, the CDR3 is TGTGCCACCAGCAAAGAAGTGTTACGACTAGCGGGGGACTACGAGCAGTACTTC. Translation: CATSKEVLRLAGDYEQYF. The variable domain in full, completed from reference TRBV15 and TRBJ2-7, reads DAMVIQNPRYQVTQFGKPVTLSCSQTLNHNVMYWYQQKSSQAPKLLFHYYDKDFNNEADTPDNFQSRRPNTSFCFLDIRSPGLGDTAMYLCATSKEVLRLAGDYEQYFGPGTRLTVT.

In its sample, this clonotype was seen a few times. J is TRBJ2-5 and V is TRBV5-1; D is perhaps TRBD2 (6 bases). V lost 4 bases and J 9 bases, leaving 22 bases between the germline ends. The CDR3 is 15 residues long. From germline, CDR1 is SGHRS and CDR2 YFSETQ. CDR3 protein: CASSGGTPLEQSQYF. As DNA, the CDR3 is TGCGCCAGCAGCGGAGGGACCCCCCTAGAACAATCCCAGTACTTC.

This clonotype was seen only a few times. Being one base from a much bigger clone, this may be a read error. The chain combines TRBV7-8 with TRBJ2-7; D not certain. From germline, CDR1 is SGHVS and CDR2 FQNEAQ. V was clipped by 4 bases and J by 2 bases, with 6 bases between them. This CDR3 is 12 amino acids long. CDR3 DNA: TGTGCCAGCAGCTCCCAGGCCTACGAGCAGTACTTC. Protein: CASSSQAYEQYF.

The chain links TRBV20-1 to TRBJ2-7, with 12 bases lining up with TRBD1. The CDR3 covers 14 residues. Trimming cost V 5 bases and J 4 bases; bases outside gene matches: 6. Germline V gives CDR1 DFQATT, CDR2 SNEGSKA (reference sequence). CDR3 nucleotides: TGCAGTGCTGACCCGGGACAGGGGGCTTACGAGCAGTACTTC. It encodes CSADPGQGAYEQYF.

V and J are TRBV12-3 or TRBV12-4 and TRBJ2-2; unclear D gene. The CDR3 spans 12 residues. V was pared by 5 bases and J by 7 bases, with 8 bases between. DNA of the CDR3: TGTGCCAGCAGTCGGAATATCGGGGAGCTGTTTTTT. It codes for CASSRNIGELFF.

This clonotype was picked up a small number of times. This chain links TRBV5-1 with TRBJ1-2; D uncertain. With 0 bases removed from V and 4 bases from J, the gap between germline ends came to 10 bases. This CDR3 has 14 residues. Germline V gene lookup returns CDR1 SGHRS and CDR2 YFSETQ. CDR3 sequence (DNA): TGCGCCAGCAGCTTGGATCGGCAGAGCTATGGCTACACCTTC. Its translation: CASSLDRQSYGYTF.

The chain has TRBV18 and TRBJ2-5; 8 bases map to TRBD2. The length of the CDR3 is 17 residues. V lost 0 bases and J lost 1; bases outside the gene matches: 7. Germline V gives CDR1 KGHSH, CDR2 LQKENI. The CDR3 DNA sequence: TGTGCCAGCTCACCACCCAAGCCAGCGGGAGTCCAAGAGACCCAGTACTTC. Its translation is CASSPPKPAGVQETQYF.

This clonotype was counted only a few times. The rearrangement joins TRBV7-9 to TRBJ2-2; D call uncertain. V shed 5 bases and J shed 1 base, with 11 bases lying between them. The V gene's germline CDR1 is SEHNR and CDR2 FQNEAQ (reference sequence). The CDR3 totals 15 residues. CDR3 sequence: CASSRTLGNTGELFF. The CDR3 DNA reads TGTGCCAGCAGCCGCACGCTGGGGAACACCGGGGAGCTGTTTTTT.

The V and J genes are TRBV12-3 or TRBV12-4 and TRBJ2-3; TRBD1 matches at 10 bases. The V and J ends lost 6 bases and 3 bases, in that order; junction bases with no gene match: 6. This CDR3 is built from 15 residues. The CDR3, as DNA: TGTGCCAGCAGGCTAGGACAGGGGGTAACAGATACGCAGTATTTT. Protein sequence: CASRLGQGVTDTQYF.

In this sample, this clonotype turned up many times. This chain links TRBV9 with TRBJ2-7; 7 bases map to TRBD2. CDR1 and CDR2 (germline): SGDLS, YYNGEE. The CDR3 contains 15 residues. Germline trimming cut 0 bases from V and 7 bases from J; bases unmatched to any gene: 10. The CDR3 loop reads CASSVAPAGEEEQYF. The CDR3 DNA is TGTGCCAGCAGCGTAGCTCCCGCGGGAGAAGAAGAGCAGTACTTC.

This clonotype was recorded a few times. The CDR3 DNA is TGCGCCAGCAGCCTCGGGACAGGGGAGTATTCACCCCTCCACTTT. Amino acid sequence: CASSLGTGEYSPLHF. This rearrangement joins TRBV4-3 to TRBJ1-6; 10 bases align to TRBD1. The germline V gene has CDR1 LGHNA and CDR2 YSLEER. V lost 4 bases, J lost 8 bases, and 5 bases stayed unmatched. This CDR3 has 15 residues.

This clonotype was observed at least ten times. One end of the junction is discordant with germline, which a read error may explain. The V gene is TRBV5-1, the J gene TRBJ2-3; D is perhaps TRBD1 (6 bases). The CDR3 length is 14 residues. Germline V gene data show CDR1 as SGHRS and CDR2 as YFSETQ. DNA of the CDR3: TGTGCCAGCAGCTTAGGACAGAGCACAGATACGCAGTATTTT. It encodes CASSLGQSTDTQYF.